The 3 T cell receptor beta chains given below trace back to one sample, sequenced in a study of blood T cell repertoires in COVID-19. The protocol was immunoSEQ multiplex PCR, while the TCRdb copy is restricted to in-frame clones and leaves out a portion. Altogether roughly 150,000 clones are present, roughly 89% being singletons, with the ten largest covering less than 6.5%. Sequences were obtained from peripheral blood. The receptors come from a human donor in a cohort sampled during active COVID-19.

This clone was counted between two and nine times. V usage is TRBV5-1 and J usage is TRBJ2-2; no clear D. The CDR3 contains 14 residues. Trimming stripped 0 bases from V and 1 base from J, with 4 bases between. Per germline, CDR1 SGHRS and CDR2 YFSETQ. CDR3 protein: CASSLDRNTGELFF. The CDR3 DNA reads TGCGCCAGCAGCTTGGACAGGAACACCGGGGAGCTGTTTTTT.

The chain has TRBV10-1 and TRBJ2-7; 8 positions match TRBD2. CDR1 is WNHNN and CDR2 is SYGVQD in the germline V gene (reference sequence). V lost 4 bases to trimming and J lost 2 bases; unmatched junction nucleotides: 7. This CDR3 is built from 15 residues. CDR3 nucleotide sequence: TGCGCCAGCAGTGGATATCGAGCGGGAGCCTACGAGCAGTACTTC. Translation: CASSGYRAGAYEQYF.

This chain links TRBV19 with TRBJ2-3; unclear D gene. The germline CDR1 and CDR2 sequences are LNHDA and SQIVND (reference sequence). This CDR3 has 17 amino acids. The V end lost 6 bases, the J end lost 2 bases, and 21 bases lay between the germline ends. The CDR3 loop is CASRGWRANSITDTQYF. The CDR3 region has the DNA TGTGCCAGTAGAGGATGGAGAGCTAACTCTATCACAGATACGCAGTATTTT.